These 27 T cell receptor beta chains were all obtained from the same sample, sequenced in a study of CD8+ T cells in alopecia areata. The treatment: oral pan-JAK inhibitor, 5-10 mg twice daily. After isolation, RNA underwent reverse transcription to generate cDNA as the sequencing template. Generated by immunoSEQ multiplex PCR, the TCRdb table keeps only in-frame clones and is missing some. Of around 200,000 clones in the sample, around 60% were seen once. The sample in question was CD8+ T cells sorted from blood, obtained at week 24, from a patient treated with tofacitinib. These receptors came from a human donor with alopecia areata.

This chain uses TRBV15 with TRBJ2-3; no clear D gene. This CDR3 region has 13 residues. Germline V lookup: CDR1 LNHNV, CDR2 YYDKDF (reference sequence). V was clipped by 7 bases and J by 5 bases, with 13 bases between them. CDR3 amino acids: CATNQDQRDTQYF. In nucleotides, the CDR3 is TGTGCCACCAATCAGGACCAGCGAGATACGCAGTATTTT. The whole variable domain, filled in from reference TRBV15 and TRBJ2-3, reads DAMVIQNPRYQVTQFGKPVTLSCSQTLNHNVMYWYQQKSSQAPKLLFHYYDKDFNNEADTPDNFQSRRPNTSFCFLDIRSPGLGDTAMYLCATNQDQRDTQYFGPGTRLTVL.

This clone was recorded a few times. The chain employs TRBV9 and TRBJ1-2, with TRBD1 identical over 10 bases. Trimming at V came to 3 bases and at J to 4 bases, leaving 9 bases not matched to a gene. This CDR3 is 16 amino acids long. CDR1 is SGDLS, CDR2 YYNGEE, per germline. CDR3 protein: CASSASPDRGTYGYTF. The CDR3 DNA is TGTGCCAGCAGCGCCTCTCCGGACAGGGGGACCTATGGCTACACCTTC.

This clone has a handful of counts. The chain couples TRBV5-1 to TRBJ2-3; TRBD1 agrees at 7 bases. The CDR3 is 16 residues long. J was trimmed by 0 bases and V by 4 bases; bases with no gene match: 8. The germline CDR1 and CDR2 sequences are SGHRS and YFSETQ. The CDR3: CASSPQGQPSTDTQYF. As DNA, the CDR3 is TGCGCCAGCAGCCCCCAGGGACAGCCGAGCACAGATACGCAGTATTTT.

The chain carries TRBV11-2 and TRBJ2-1; 13 positions match TRBD2. The CDR3 is made up of 15 amino acids. The V segment lost 2 bases and the J segment 9 bases; nucleotides outside the gene matches: 4. Germline CDR1 is SGHAT and CDR2 is FQNNGV. CDR3 coding DNA: TGTGCCAGCAGCTTAACTAGCGGGGGGGCGCGTGAGCAGTTCTTC. This encodes CASSLTSGGAREQFF.

This clone was counted only a few times. The rearrangement joins TRBV15 to TRBJ2-7; tentative D call: TRBD1 (6 bases). The V gene lost 3 bases and the J gene lost 0 bases, with 15 bases spanning the gap. This CDR3 contains 16 residues. Germline CDR1 is LNHNV and CDR2 is YYDKDF (reference sequence). As DNA, the CDR3 is TGTGCCACCAGCAGCCATGACAGGTCGACCTCCTACGAGCAGTACTTC. Translated, it gives CATSSHDRSTSYEQYF.

The chain employs TRBV9 and TRBJ1-1; 7 bases map to TRBD1. Germline V gives CDR1 SGDLS, CDR2 YYNGEE. The CDR3 totals 14 residues. Germline trimming cut 3 bases from V and 4 bases from J; bases unmatched to any gene: 6. The CDR3 is CASSGGTVITEAFF. The CDR3 DNA sequence: TGTGCCAGCAGCGGCGGGACAGTAATCACTGAAGCTTTCTTT.

The V call is TRBV4-1, the J call TRBJ2-4; TRBD1 might be the D (6 bases). In germline, CDR1 is MGHRA, CDR2 YSYEKL. The V gene lost 1 base and the J gene lost 3 bases, with 13 bases spanning the gap. The CDR3 totals 16 residues. CDR3 sequence (DNA): TGCGCCAGCAGCCAAGGAAACAGGGTGAACAAAAACATTCAGTACTTC. Protein product: CASSQGNRVNKNIQYF.

This sequence joins TRBV13 and TRBJ1-2; TRBD1 is a possible D gene (6 bases). The CDR3 consists of 16 residues. Germline V gene sequence: CDR1 PRHDT, CDR2 FYEKMQ (reference sequence). Trimming removed 1 base from V and 6 bases from J, with 18 bases in between. The DNA for the CDR3 is TGTGCCAGCAGCTTAGTCGTTCGGGGCCGACAGGATGGCTACACCTTC. It is translated as CASSLVVRGRQDGYTF.

The rearrangement links TRBV30 to TRBJ2-7; D is undetermined. V gave up 1 base and J gave up 3 bases, with 7 bases separating them. The CDR3 length is 12 residues. CDR1 is GTSNPN, CDR2 SVGIG, per germline (reference sequence). CDR3 residues: CAWSGTNYEQYF. The CDR3, as DNA: TGTGCCTGGAGTGGGACCAACTACGAGCAGTACTTC. The variable domain in full, with the rest retrieved from reference TRBV30 and TRBJ2-7, is SQTIHQWPATLVQPVGSPLSLECTVEGTSNPNLYWYRQAAGRGLQLLFYSVGIGQISSEVPQNLSASRPQDRQFILSSKKLLLSDSGFYLCAWSGTNYEQYFGPGTRLTVT.

This clone was counted ten times or more. The chain has TRBV4-1 and TRBJ2-5, with D perhaps assigned TRBD1 or TRBD2 (5 bases each). The length of the CDR3 is 17 residues. Trimming took 3 bases from V and 0 from J, leaving 17 bases between them. The V gene's germline CDR1 is MGHRA and CDR2 YSYEKL. The CDR3 protein is CASSHPKTRDHQETQYF. The CDR3 DNA follows: TGCGCCAGCAGCCACCCGAAGACCCGGGACCACCAAGAGACCCAGTACTTC.

This clone was found a few times. The V gene is TRBV6-6, the J gene TRBJ2-5; D unclear. The CDR3 sequence is 16 residues long. The germline CDR1 and CDR2 sequences are MNHNY and SVGAGI (reference sequence). Trimming took 4 bases from V and 3 from J, leaving 18 bases between them. The CDR3 DNA reads as TGTGCCAGCAGTTCGAAACTCTCAACAAAAGAAGAGACCCAGTACTTC. It codes for CASSSKLSTKEETQYF.

The CDR3 sequence is CASTQGIGELFF. The CDR3 DNA reads TGTGCCAGCACCCAGGGGATCGGGGAGCTGTTTTTT. The rearrangement uses TRBV13 and TRBJ2-2; possibly TRBD1 for D (6 bases). Germline CDR1 reads PRHDT; CDR2 reads FYEKMQ (reference sequence). Deletions cut 7 bases from V and 7 bases from J, with 10 bases between. The CDR3 is 12 amino acids.

The chain combines TRBV5-6 with TRBJ1-6; 7 bases are a match to TRBD1. The CDR3 consists of 15 residues. Germline V gene lookup returns CDR1 SGHDT and CDR2 YYEEEE. V lost 3 bases, J lost 5 bases, and 5 bases stayed unmatched. The CDR3 region is CASSYGTENNSPLHF. In DNA form, the CDR3 reads TGTGCCAGCAGCTACGGGACAGAAAATAATTCACCCCTCCACTTT. Full variable domain (missing parts from reference TRBV5-6 and TRBJ1-6): DAGVTQSPTHLIKTRGQQVTLRCSPKSGHDTVSWYQQALGQGPQFIFQYYEEEERQRGNFPDRFSGHQFPNYSSELNVNALLLGDSALYLCASSYGTENNSPLHFGNGTRLTVT.

This clone was seen just once. The V gene is TRBV6-7, the J gene TRBJ2-7; 8 nucleotides line up with TRBD2. TRBV6-7 is annotated as an ORF whose role is uncertain. Losses at the gene ends were 8 bases for V and 6 bases for J; bases not matched to a gene: 12. This CDR3 is built from 14 residues. The CDR3 reads CASRPAGGPGEQYF. CDR3 coding DNA: TGTGCCAGCCGCCCCGCGGGGGGCCCCGGCGAGCAGTACTTC.

This clone has only a few counts. The V and J genes are TRBV7-9 and TRBJ2-2, with D unresolved. V was pared by 10 bases and J by 8 bases, with 8 bases between. The CDR3 contains 10 residues. The germline gives CDR1 SEHNR, CDR2 FQNEAQ (reference sequence). The CDR3: CANKLGELFF. CDR3 coding DNA: TGTGCCAACAAATTAGGGGAGCTGTTTTTT.

A few counts support this clone. This chain uses TRBV2 with TRBJ2-5, with 7 bases matching TRBD2. From germline, CDR1 is SNHLY and CDR2 FYNNEI. The CDR3 loop spans 14 amino acids. V trimming: 5 bases; J trimming: 7 bases; junction bases outside the gene matches: 10. The CDR3 nucleotides are TGTGCCAGCAGTAAGCGGGGACCAAAAGGGACCCAGTACTTC. It specifies CASSKRGPKGTQYF.

This clone was recorded a few times. V is TRBV29-1 and J is TRBJ2-3; D unclear. Trimming shortened V by 7 bases and J by 5 bases, and 16 bases separated the two germline ends. The CDR3 is made up of 13 amino acids. Per germline, CDR1 SQVTM and CDR2 ANQGSEA. CDR3 loop: CSAKTRGLDTQYF. CDR3 nucleotide sequence: TGCAGCGCCAAGACCCGAGGCTTAGATACGCAGTATTTT.

This clone showed up just a few times. The CDR3 protein is CAWSVNRGRRKDTF. As DNA, the CDR3 is TGTGCCTGGAGTGTAAACAGGGGGCGCCGGAAAGATACCTTC. This rearrangement joins TRBV30 to TRBJ1-2; 9 bases are a match to TRBD1. CDR3 length: 14 residues. V trimming: 0 bases; J trimming: 14 bases; junction bases outside the gene matches: 13. Germline CDR1 GTSNPN, CDR2 SVGIG (reference sequence).

The chain combines TRBV7-6 with TRBJ2-7; TRBD1 matches 9 bases. Losses at the gene ends were 5 bases for V and 3 bases for J; bases not matched to a gene: 2. CDR1 and CDR2 (germline): SGHVS, FNYEAQ. CDR3 size: 13 residues. CDR3 DNA sequence: TGTGCCAGCAGCGGGACAGGGTTCTACGAGCAGTACTTC. Protein: CASSGTGFYEQYF.

J is TRBJ1-2 and V is TRBV15; 9 bases agree with TRBD1. The CDR3 extends over 16 amino acids. Germline-derived CDR1 and CDR2 are LNHNV and YYDKDF (reference sequence). The ends lost 0 bases at V and 4 bases at J; junction bases unmatched: 6. The CDR3 here is CATSREPTGGGYGYTF. In DNA, the CDR3 is TGTGCCACCAGCAGAGAACCGACAGGGGGTGGCTATGGCTACACCTTC. The full variable domain, its missing parts supplied by reference TRBV15 and TRBJ1-2, is DAMVIQNPRYQVTQFGKPVTLSCSQTLNHNVMYWYQQKSSQAPKLLFHYYDKDFNNEADTPDNFQSRRPNTSFCFLDIRSPGLGDTAMYLCATSREPTGGGYGYTFGSGTRLTVV.

V and J are TRBV5-6 and TRBJ2-3, with 11 bases fitting TRBD2. Germline values: CDR1 SGHDT, CDR2 YYEEEE. Germline trimming cut 3 bases from V and 0 bases from J; bases unmatched to any gene: 6. The CDR3 spans 17 residues. The DNA for the CDR3 is TGTGCCAGCAGCTCACAGACTAGCGGGGAAAGCACAGATACGCAGTATTTT. Amino acid sequence: CASSSQTSGESTDTQYF.

The chain carries TRBV10-3 and TRBJ1-5, with D unclear. Trimming removed 2 bases at V and 7 bases at J, with 9 bases between. Germline lookup yields CDR1 ENHRY and CDR2 SYGVKD. The CDR3 is 13 residues long. CDR3 residues: CAISELTGQPQHF. CDR3 nucleotides: TGTGCCATCAGTGAGCTAACTGGACAGCCCCAGCATTTT.

The chain links TRBV4-1 to TRBJ2-3; D is unclear. V was trimmed by 0 bases and J by 4 bases, leaving 14 bases between them. Germline CDR1 reads MGHRA; CDR2 reads YSYEKL. The CDR3 runs 16 residues. The CDR3 sequence is CASSQDELGPSDTQYF. CDR3 bases: TGCGCCAGCAGCCAAGATGAGCTTGGACCCTCAGATACGCAGTATTTT.

The chain carries TRBV6-5 and TRBJ2-1; no clear D gene. The CDR3 is 13 residues long. CDR1 is MNHEY and CDR2 is SVGAGI in the germline V gene. The germline V and J ends were trimmed by 0 bases and 6 bases, with 6 bases remaining between them. The CDR3 DNA follows: TGTGCCAGCAGTTACTCGGGCACCAATGAGCAGTTCTTC. Amino acids: CASSYSGTNEQFF.

The J gene is TRBJ2-7, the V gene TRBV4-1; 8 nucleotides match TRBD2. Germline CDR1 MGHRA, CDR2 YSYEKL. V lost 0 bases, J lost 3 bases, and 4 bases stayed unmatched. The CDR3 has 15 residues. CDR3 protein: CASSQDRSGVYEQYF. The CDR3 nucleotides are TGCGCCAGCAGCCAAGATCGTAGCGGGGTCTACGAGCAGTACTTC.

This clone was detected ten times or more. The chain employs TRBV7-6 and TRBJ2-5; tentative D call: TRBD2 (5 bases). V lost 5 bases and J 2 bases, leaving 21 bases between the germline ends. Looked up from germline, CDR1 is SGHVS and CDR2 is FNYEAQ. The CDR3 has 17 amino acids. This chain's CDR3 is CASSPSRLYPIQETQYF. CDR3 DNA: TGTGCCAGCAGCCCTAGCCGACTATATCCCATACAAGAGACCCAGTACTTC.

This clone was observed once. V is TRBV4-1 and J is TRBJ1-1; no clear D. The germline CDR1 and CDR2 sequences are MGHRA and YSYEKL. The V gene lost 0 bases and the J gene lost 2 bases, with 13 bases spanning the gap. CDR3 length: 16 residues. CDR3 region: CASSQDIAGKNTEAFF. CDR3 DNA: TGCGCCAGCAGCCAAGACATCGCAGGAAAAAACACTGAAGCTTTCTTT.